This TCR beta chain was sequenced in a study of beta chain features in type 1 diabetes. This clone was seen a few times. As yet, its antigen is unknown. J gave up 7 bases and V 5 bases, and 13 bases lay outside the gene matches. The germline CDR1 and CDR2 sequences are MDHEN and SYDVKM. CDR3 length: 15 residues. Isolated RNA was reverse transcribed in full, so expressed TCRB transcripts were sequenced. The protocol was immunoSEQ multiplex PCR, while the TCRdb copy is restricted to in-frame clones and leaves out a portion. The data contain roughly 380,000 clones, about 18% of them singletons. Broader study findings: All four CD4+ subsets of Type 1 diabetes patients contained TCRB CDR3s that were moderately but significantly shorter. At VDJ recombination sites, type 1 diabetes patients had fewer insertions and more deleted nucleotides.

Sorting of CD4+ naive, central memory, regulatory and stem cell-like memory cells was performed via CD45RO/CCR7/CD25/CD127/CD95/CD27. V is TRBV28 and J is TRBJ2-7; 8 bases line up with TRBD2. The sequence derives from a woman under 30 in good health. Sequencing was carried out using naive CD4+ T cells from blood. The CDR3 is CASSPHGRGDREQYF. The DNA for the CDR3 is TGTGCCAGCAGTCCACATGGGCGGGGGGATCGGGAGCAGTACTTC.